The source of this T cell receptor beta chain is a study of Graves' ophthalmopathy and Graves' hyperthyroidism. Study summary: Untreated patients at initial diagnosis provided peripheral blood. Study results and limitations: Blood was where most expanded thyroid clonotypes above 0.001 frequency also turned up.

Using RNA transcripts, the TCR beta CDR3 regions were amplified. HTBI primers were employed in first-round RT-PCR, then a second-round multiplex PCR followed. TCRdb ran MiXCR on the multiplex PCR reads and lists one entry per CDR3 protein. The repertoire has about 740,000 distinct CDR3 sequences, roughly 40% of them found once; the top ten carry approximately 43%. V gave up 6 bases and J gave up 2 bases; unmatched junction bases: 13. In germline, CDR1 is DFQATT, CDR2 SNEGSKA (reference sequence). This CDR3 has 16 amino acids. It was on clinical symptoms, serum thyroxine, TRAb, thyroid ultrasound and orbital computed tomography that diagnosis relied. About this clonotype: Its target is unknown.

The V call is TRBV20-1, the J call TRBJ1-5; 7 bases are shared with TRBD1. Material: peripheral blood. This clonotype was sampled from an adult man with Graves' ophthalmopathy. The CDR3 region is CSAADQGEMGNQPQHF. CDR3 in DNA: TGCAGTGCGGCGGATCAGGGGGAGATGGGCAATCAGCCCCAGCATTTT.